The present T cell receptor beta chain was sequenced within a study of T cell responses to AZD1222 COVID-19 vaccine. Germline assignment: CDR1 SGHTA and CDR2 FQGNSA. CDR3 size: 13 residues. The V end was cut by 3 bases, the J end by 0 bases, with 6 bases between. A word on this clone: Antigen unknown.

Whole-study results and caveats: Of spike-specific TCRs, nearly half reportedly target regions left unmutated in variants.

This table comes from immunoSEQ multiplex PCR, and its TCRdb copy is limited to in-frame clones, with some not included. This table holds 130,000 or so clones, 93% found once. This sample comprised peripheral blood, obtained on day 0 of AZD1222 vaccination. The chain is built from TRBV7-2 and TRBJ2-7, with D hard to call. This receptor was identified in an adult in good health. The CDR3 is CASSFPSSYEQYF. The CDR3, as DNA: TGTGCCAGCAGCTTCCCCAGCTCCTACGAGCAGTACTTC.